A selection of T cell receptor beta chains follows, all from one sample in a study of blood T cell repertoires in COVID-19. Only in-frame clones appear in the TCRdb table, and some are missing; sequencing was by immunoSEQ multiplex PCR. Found here are about 210,000 clones, less than 90% of them singletons; the top ten hold over 1.5%. Sequencing was carried out using peripheral blood. The receptors stem from a man between 65 and 79 years old with acute or convalescent COVID-19. CDR3s include the opening cysteine and the closing phenylalanine or tryptophan. The D gene is left open where the match is weak. Clone size is not always given. Where it is, it says once, few, many or a class for expanded clones.

TRBJ1-4	-	-	TRBV2	TGTGCCAGCAGTGATAAGAATCCCCCAACTGCAACTAATGAAAAACTGTTTTTT	CASSDKNPPTATNEKLFF
TRBJ1-6	once	TRBD1	TRBV7-2	TGTGCCAGCAGCTTAGCGCAAGGGGGCCGTTCACCCCTCCACTTT	CASSLAQGGRSPLHF
TRBJ1-5	-	-	TRBV3-1/TRBV3-2	TGTGCCAGCAGCCACGGGGGTTTGGGCAATCAGCCCCAGCATTTT	CASSHGGLGNQPQHF
TRBJ1-1	few	-	TRBV19	TGTGCCAGTAGTATAGGCCCAGGGAACACTGAAGCTTTCTTT	CASSIGPGNTEAFF
TRBJ2-5	-	-	TRBV5-1	TGCGCCAGCAGCTTGGTGAGGGAAATCGGGGAGACCCAGTACTTC	CASSLVREIGETQYF
TRBJ2-1	-	TRBD1	TRBV7-8	TGTGCCAGCAGCTCGACACAGGGGTTAGCCTACAATGAGCAGTTCTTC	CASSSTQGLAYNEQFF
TRBJ2-1	-	TRBD2	TRBV5-1	TGCGCCAGCAGCCCGGGACTAGCGGACCACAATGAGCAGTTCTTC	CASSPGLADHNEQFF
TRBJ1-2	-	TRBD1	TRBV9	TGTGCCAGCAGCTCAGGACAGGGAGACTATGGCTACACCTTC	CASSSGQGDYGYTF
TRBJ1-3	-	-	TRBV7-5	TGTGTCAGAAGCTCCCTTAGGAGGGGCGTCTACTCTGGAAACACCATATATTTT	CVRSSLRRGVYSGNTIYF
TRBJ2-7	-	TRBD1	TRBV5-5	TGTGCCAGCAGCTTGGTGGGGGGGACAGGGTTTTTCTACGAGCAGTACTTC	CASSLVGGTGFFYEQYF
TRBJ2-1	few	-	TRBV9	TGTGCCAGCAGCGTAGGGGCGACTAGGGGTGTACCTGGGGTGCAGTTCTTC	CASSVGATRGVPGVQFF
TRBJ1-2	-	-	TRBV28	TGTGCCAGCAGTTGGGGAGGGCCAAACTATGGCTACACCTTC	CASSWGGPNYGYTF
TRBJ2-5	-	TRBD1	TRBV12-5	TGTGCTAGTGGTTGGGGGGACAGGTCTACCCAGTACTTC	CASGWGDRSTQYF
TRBJ2-2	-	TRBD2	TRBV18	TGTGCCAGCTCACCGGGACTAGCGGACACCGGGGAGCTGTTTTTT	CASSPGLADTGELFF
TRBJ2-1	-	-	TRBV25-1	TGTGCCAGCAGTGACGCGAGGGGGAGCTCCTACAATGAGCAGTTCTTC	CASSDARGSSYNEQFF
TRBJ2-7	-	-	TRBV19	TGTGCCAGTAGTATTTCTAGCGCTGCCTACGAGCAGTACTTC	CASSISSAAYEQYF
TRBJ2-5	-	TRBD2	TRBV5-1	TGCGCCAGCAGCTTGGCCTTACAGGCTAGCGGGGAGCGGGAGACCCAGTACTTC	CASSLALQASGERETQYF
TRBJ1-2	medium-sized	TRBD1	TRBV4-2	TGTGCCAGCAGCCAAGCGGCTGGACAGGGAAGTTCTTATGGCTACACCTTC	CASSQAAGQGSSYGYTF
TRBJ2-3	-	TRBD2	TRBV5-1	TGCGCCAGCAGCTCGGGAGGGGGCACAGATACGCAGTATTTT	CASSSGGGTDTQYF
TRBJ2-7	few	TRBD2	TRBV28	TGTGCCAGCAGTTTACTAGCGGGAGAGTACGAGCAGTACTTC	CASSLLAGEYEQYF
TRBJ2-6	once	-	TRBV19	TGTGCCAGTAGTATAGGAGGGAGGTCTGGGGCCAACGTCCTGACTTTC	CASSIGGRSGANVLTF
TRBJ2-3	-	-	TRBV24-1	TGTGCCACCAGTGCTGCCAGCGACACAGATACGCAGTATTTT	CATSAASDTDTQYF
TRBJ1-2	-	-	TRBV28	TGTGCCAGCAGTTTAGGCAGGGACTATGGCTACACCTTC	CASSLGRDYGYTF
TRBJ2-1	-	TRBD2	TRBV11-3	TGTGCCAGCAGCTTACGGCCGGGAGGCCTACTCAATGAGCAGTTCTTC	CASSLRPGGLLNEQFF